This T cell receptor beta chain was profiled in a study of OX40 agonist ivuxolimab in advanced cancers. Across the whole study: All patients had ivuxolimab intravenously every 2 weeks at 0.01 to 10 mg/kg.

TCRdb's table, derived via immunoSEQ multiplex PCR, lists solely in-frame clones and lacks some. The table includes about 77,000 clones, approximately 90% detected once. The V segment lost 4 bases and the J segment 3 bases; nucleotides outside the gene matches: 5. The CDR3 loop spans 15 amino acids. CDR1 is SGHTA and CDR2 is FQGTGA in the germline V gene. V gene TRBV7-3 combines with J gene TRBJ2-2; TRBD2 aligns across 7 bases. The receptor's source is an adult with an advanced solid tumor such as melanoma, head and neck, liver or kidney cancer. Specimen: CD4+ or CD8+ T cells sorted from blood, collected in a trial of the OX40 agonist ivuxolimab. This chain's CDR3 is CASSSRERYTGELFF. The CDR3, as DNA: TGTGCCAGCAGCTCGCGGGAGCGGTACACCGGGGAGCTGTTTTTT. Filled out from reference TRBV7-3 and TRBJ2-2, the complete variable domain reads GAGVSQTPSNKVTEKGKYVELRCDPISGHTALYWYRQSLGQGPEFLIYFQGTGAADDSGLPNDRFFAVRPEGSVSTLKIQRTERGDSAVYLCASSSRERYTGELFFGEGSRLTVL.